Listed below are T cell receptor beta chains from one sample, sequenced in a study of blood T cell repertoires in COVID-19. The method was immunoSEQ multiplex PCR; TCRdb's version includes in-frame clones alone and lacks a portion of them. The sample has some 270,000 clones; approximately 85% are singletons. Sample: PBMCs or T cells enriched from blood (not recorded which). The receptors shown here come from a woman in her thirties who had recovered from COVID-19. CDR3s include the opening cysteine and the closing phenylalanine or tryptophan. D genes are given only for firm matches. Not every row has a clone size; where given, it reads once, few, many or a size class.

V: TRBV5-1
J: TRBJ2-3
size: .
D: TRBD2
CDR3: CASSLTSGIPDTQYF
DNA: TGCGCCAGCAGCTTGACTAGCGGGATCCCAGATACGCAGTATTTT

V: TRBV3-1/TRBV3-2
J: TRBJ1-6
size: .
D: .
CDR3: CASTRSGHNSPLHF
DNA: TGTGCCAGCACTCGAAGTGGACACAATTCACCCCTCCACTTT

V: TRBV6-4
J: TRBJ2-3
size: .
D: TRBD2
CDR3: CASSVGTSGGTDTQYF
DNA: TGTGCCAGCAGTGTGGGGACTAGCGGGGGCACAGATACGCAGTATTTT

V: TRBV10-2
J: TRBJ2-7
size: .
D: .
CDR3: CASSESTRASPYEQYF
DNA: TGCGCCAGCAGTGAGTCGACTCGGGCTAGCCCCTACGAGCAGTACTTC

V: TRBV30
J: TRBJ1-4
size: .
D: .
CDR3: CAWSEGGEKLFF
DNA: TGTGCCTGGAGCGAGGGAGGAGAAAAACTGTTTTTT

V: TRBV10-1
J: TRBJ2-1
size: .
D: .
CDR3: CASSVGGSTWSEQFF
DNA: TGCGCCAGCAGTGTCGGTGGATCGACCTGGAGTGAGCAGTTCTTC

V: TRBV10-3
J: TRBJ2-3
size: .
D: .
CDR3: CAISGGTPSTDTQYF
DNA: TGTGCCATCAGTGGGGGGACACCGAGCACAGATACGCAGTATTTT

V: TRBV10-3
J: TRBJ1-2
size: .
D: TRBD1
CDR3: CAITPRMTGASGYTF
DNA: TGTGCCATCACTCCCCGAATGACAGGGGCTAGTGGCTACACCTTC

V: TRBV6-5
J: TRBJ2-3
size: .
D: .
CDR3: CASSYRENTDTQYF
DNA: TGTGCCAGCAGTTACAGGGAGAACACAGATACGCAGTATTTT

V: TRBV7-9
J: TRBJ1-1
size: .
D: .
CDR3: CASSSKGVVNTEAFF
DNA: TGTGCCAGCAGCTCAAAGGGGGTCGTAAACACTGAAGCTTTCTTT

V: TRBV10-3
J: TRBJ1-6
size: .
D: TRBD1
CDR3: CAISESGTGRSPLHF
DNA: TGTGCCATCAGTGAGTCCGGGACAGGGCGTTCACCCCTCCACTTT

V: TRBV18
J: TRBJ1-1
size: few
D: .
CDR3: CASSPPGRTEAFF
DNA: TGTGCCAGCTCACCACCAGGGAGGACTGAAGCTTTCTTT

V: TRBV12-3/TRBV12-4
J: TRBJ2-1
size: .
D: .
CDR3: CASSLVTGEEQFF
DNA: TGTGCCAGCAGTTTAGTCACGGGGGAAGAGCAGTTCTTC

V: TRBV5-1
J: TRBJ2-3
size: .
D: .
CDR3: CASSLLTGITDTQYF
DNA: TGCGCCAGCAGCTTGTTGACAGGCATCACAGATACGCAGTATTTT

V: TRBV6-5
J: TRBJ1-2
size: .
D: TRBD1
CDR3: CASSYSRTGVLRGYTF
DNA: TGTGCCAGCAGTTACTCGAGGACAGGGGTACTTCGGGGCTACACCTTC

V: TRBV10-3
J: TRBJ1-3
size: .
D: .
CDR3: CAISEITASGNTIYF
DNA: TGTGCCATCAGTGAAATAACTGCTTCTGGAAACACCATATATTTT

V: TRBV2
J: TRBJ1-1
size: .
D: TRBD1
CDR3: CASQKGAPNTEAFF
DNA: TGTGCCAGCCAAAAGGGGGCCCCGAACACTGAAGCTTTCTTT

V: TRBV5-1
J: TRBJ1-1
size: few
D: TRBD1
CDR3: CASSPRQGGTEAFF
DNA: TGCGCCAGCAGCCCCCGACAGGGGGGCACTGAAGCTTTCTTT

V: TRBV5-5
J: TRBJ2-7
size: .
D: .
CDR3: CASSSQIYEQYF
DNA: TGTGCCAGCAGCTCACAAATTTACGAGCAGTACTTC

V: TRBV7-6
J: TRBJ2-7
size: once
D: .
CDR3: CASSPSVAPTTYEQYF
DNA: TGTGCCAGCAGCCCTTCGGTAGCCCCAACCACCTACGAGCAGTACTTC

V: TRBV30
J: TRBJ2-7
size: .
D: .
CDR3: CAWSVEGYEQYF
DNA: TGTGCCTGGAGTGTCGAGGGCTACGAGCAGTACTTC

V: TRBV12-3/TRBV12-4
J: TRBJ2-1
size: few
D: .
CDR3: CASSFRERQFF
DNA: TGTGCCAGCAGTTTCCGGGAGCGCCAGTTCTTC

V: TRBV28
J: TRBJ2-1
size: .
D: TRBD2
CDR3: CASTPGLAGASSYNEQFF
DNA: TGTGCCAGCACCCCGGGACTAGCGGGGGCCAGCTCCTACAATGAGCAGTTCTTC

V: TRBV28
J: TRBJ2-1
size: .
D: .
CDR3: CASSFSTLSSYNEQFF
DNA: TGTGCCAGCAGTTTTTCGACTCTTAGCTCCTACAATGAGCAGTTCTTC

V: TRBV28
J: TRBJ1-5
size: few
D: TRBD1
CDR3: CASSFWDRGASSNQPQHF
DNA: TGTGCCAGCAGTTTCTGGGACAGGGGAGCTAGCAGCAATCAGCCCCAGCATTTT

V: TRBV9
J: TRBJ2-1
size: once
D: TRBD2
CDR3: CASSAPSGRDYNEQFF
DNA: TGTGCCAGCAGCGCCCCTAGCGGGAGGGATTACAATGAGCAGTTCTTC

V: TRBV6-5
J: TRBJ1-2
size: .
D: .
CDR3: CASSSPPLGDYGYTF
DNA: TGTGCCAGCAGTTCCCCACCGTTGGGAGATTATGGCTACACCTTC

V: TRBV6-5
J: TRBJ1-3
size: .
D: .
CDR3: CASSLGNTIYF
DNA: TGTGCCAGCAGTCTAGGAAACACCATATATTTT

V: TRBV7-9
J: TRBJ1-2
size: .
D: .
CDR3: CASSYSPDSYGYTF
DNA: TGTGCCAGCAGCTACTCACCGGACAGCTATGGCTACACCTTC

V: TRBV19
J: TRBJ1-4
size: once
D: .
CDR3: CASSIVNEKLFF
DNA: TGTGCCAGTAGTATCGTAAATGAAAAACTGTTTTTT

V: TRBV9
J: TRBJ2-3
size: .
D: TRBD2
CDR3: CASSDSGTTGDTQYF
DNA: TGTGCCAGCAGCGACAGCGGGACGACGGGAGATACGCAGTATTTT

V: TRBV30
J: TRBJ2-3
size: .
D: TRBD1
CDR3: CAWSHQTGATDTQYF
DNA: TGTGCCTGGAGTCACCAGACAGGGGCTACAGATACGCAGTATTTT

V: TRBV4-1
J: TRBJ2-1
size: .
D: TRBD2
CDR3: CASSPLAGVNNEQFF
DNA: TGCGCCAGCAGCCCTCTAGCGGGAGTCAACAATGAGCAGTTCTTC

V: TRBV9
J: TRBJ2-1
size: .
D: TRBD2
CDR3: CASSALGGSTYNEQFF
DNA: TGTGCCAGCAGTGCCCTGGGCGGGAGCACCTACAATGAGCAGTTCTTC

V: TRBV28
J: TRBJ1-1
size: .
D: .
CDR3: CASSFRGWGEAFF
DNA: TGTGCCAGCAGTTTTAGAGGGTGGGGTGAAGCTTTCTTT

V: TRBV7-2
J: TRBJ1-2
size: .
D: .
CDR3: CASSSFNAGNYGYTF
DNA: TGTGCCAGCAGCTCATTCAATGCGGGGAACTATGGCTACACCTTC

V: TRBV7-9
J: TRBJ2-1
size: .
D: TRBD2
CDR3: CASSLVSGLSYNEQFF
DNA: TGTGCCAGCAGCTTAGTTAGCGGGCTCTCCTACAATGAGCAGTTCTTC

V: TRBV6-5
J: TRBJ1-2
size: .
D: TRBD1
CDR3: CASSPGQGIDGYTF
DNA: TGTGCCAGCAGCCCCGGACAGGGGATTGATGGCTACACCTTC

V: TRBV4-1
J: TRBJ1-1
size: few
D: .
CDR3: CASSRGLNTEAFF
DNA: TGCGCCAGCAGCCGAGGTTTGAACACTGAAGCTTTCTTT